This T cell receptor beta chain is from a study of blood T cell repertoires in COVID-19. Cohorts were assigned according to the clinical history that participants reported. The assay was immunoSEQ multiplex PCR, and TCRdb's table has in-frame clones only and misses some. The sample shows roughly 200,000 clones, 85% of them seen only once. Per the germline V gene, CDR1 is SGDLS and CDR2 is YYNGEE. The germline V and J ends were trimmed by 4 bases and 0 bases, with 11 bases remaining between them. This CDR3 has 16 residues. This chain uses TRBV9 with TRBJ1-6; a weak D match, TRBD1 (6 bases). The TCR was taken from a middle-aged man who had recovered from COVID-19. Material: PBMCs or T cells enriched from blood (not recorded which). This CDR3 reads CASSTGPSSYNSPLHF. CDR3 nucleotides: TGTGCCAGCAGCACAGGGCCGAGCTCCTATAATTCACCCCTCCACTTT.